This T cell receptor (beta chain) was profiled in a study of blood T cell repertoires in COVID-19. Study at large: Both acute and convalescent COVID-19 samples were obtained from the United States, Italy and Spain. Nucleic acid was either cDNA or gDNA, and it came from T cells, B-cell-depleted T cells, or PBMCs.

As processed by the authors: From reference gene primer amplification, estimates of nucleated cell counts were derived. The protocol was immunoSEQ multiplex PCR, while the TCRdb copy is restricted to in-frame clones and leaves out a portion. The DNA gave D and trimming, while V, J and clone size come from that table. The data show approximately 150,000 clones, 87% seen once. The specimen sequenced was peripheral blood. The clonotype originates from a woman aged 45-59 years with active or convalescent COVID-19.

CDR3 residues: CASSPGRMNTEAFF. Here the CDR3 DNA reads TGTGCCAGCAGCCCGGGTCGTATGAACACTGAAGCTTTCTTT. The rearrangement uses TRBV9 and TRBJ1-1; D is uncertain. The CDR3 loop spans 14 amino acids. In germline, CDR1 is SGDLS, CDR2 YYNGEE. Trimming cost V 4 bases and J 0 bases, with 10 bases left between them.